This T cell receptor beta chain comes out of a study of Graves' ophthalmopathy and Graves' hyperthyroidism. Study-wide results and limits: The model predicted progression of ophthalmopathy with a sensitivity of 70% to 71%, and its specificity was about 76%.

Amplified material comprised TCR beta CDR3 regions derived from RNA transcripts. HTBI primers served in a first-round RT-PCR, which a second-round multiplex PCR followed. TCRdb redid the calling of the multiplex PCR reads with MiXCR, one entry per CDR3 protein. The sample records about 390,000 distinct CDR3 sequences, roughly 15% being singletons. Recruitment covered hyperthyroidism patients aged 18 to 65 whose new diagnosis was of under 2 months' duration. The authors diagnosed from clinical symptoms, serum thyroxine, TRAb, thyroid ultrasound and orbital computed tomography. PBMCs were isolated by Ficoll-Paque density gradient centrifugation, using 7.5 to 10 ml of fresh peripheral blood as the starting material. This clonotype was seen many times. Its cognate antigen is unknown. The CDR3 is made up of 15 amino acids. Trimming removed 3 bases from V and 7 bases from J, with 15 bases in between.

The V call is TRBV12-3 or TRBV12-4, the J call TRBJ2-2, with D hard to call. The TCR comes from a woman under 30 with stable Graves' hyperthyroidism. Sequencing input: peripheral blood. For the CDR3, the DNA is TGTGCCAGCAGTTTTAGGCAGCTCCTTGGCGGGGAGCTGTTTTTT. Translating gives CASSFRQLLGGELFF.